This TCR beta chain was recorded in a study of CD8+ T cells in alopecia areata (dated 2018 in TCRdb). In terms of the full investigation: The treated patients, all with moderate-to-severe alopecia areata, were enrolled in an open-label pilot trial of oral tofacitinib given at 5 to 10 mg twice daily. Tofacitinib was administered for 6 to 18 months, and 6 months of follow-up off drug were then conducted to assess delayed response and recurrence. High-throughput TCRbeta sequencing was used to examine T cell clonal expansion in alopecia areata in both the C3H/HeJ mouse model and human patients. On the human side, TCRbeta sequencing was run on scalp tissue and on sorted CD4+ and CD8+ peripheral blood T cells from healthy controls and from alopecia areata patients with either patchy or totalis/universalis disease. Tofacitinib-treated patients had biopsies at baseline and at 4 and 24 weeks of treatment, with a later scalp biopsy in several patients. Clonality in the scalp was compared among normal scalp (n=4), patchy alopecia areata scalp (n=8), and alopecia totalis/universalis scalp (n=8). The RNA source kit depended on sample type: the PAXgene miRNA kit for fixed scalp, the miRNeasy kit for PBMCs, and the RNeasy kit for mouse skin. TCRbeta CDR3 regions were amplified by immunoSEQ multiplex PCR with 35 Vbeta forward and 13 Jbeta reverse primers.

Libraries were made using the immunoSEQ multiplex PCR assay. To provide template for TCR sequencing, every sample had RNA extracted and reverse transcribed into cDNA. First-strand cDNA was synthesized using SuperScript III with a 2:1 mix of oligo-dT and random hexamers. Amplification bias was assessed with a synthetic immune receptor repertoire, and residual bias was removed computationally. As for how the authors treated the data: After raw reads were preprocessed to remove errors, the CDR3 was defined following IMGT conventions as running from the conserved cysteine to phenylalanine. Clonality was calculated as 1 minus Shannon entropy normalized by log2 of the number of productive unique TCRs. Scalp TCRbeta sequences were cross-referenced with sorted blood CD4 and CD8 repertoires so that the CD4 or CD8 identity of scalp clones could be inferred. TCRdb's version of the immuneACCESS table is confined to in-frame rearrangements and falls short of the full clone set. An unresolved V gene accounts for under half of the shortfall where checked; the remainder is of unknown origin. V, J and clone size were drawn from that table, and D and trimming were deduced from the DNA. For this sample the table gives 200,000 to 250,000 clones, of which 57% were detected only once. Clones ranked in the top ten supply 0.45% of the sample.

The label giving this sample's time point can be read as: baseline before oral tofacitinib. Lesional scalp punch biopsies and peripheral blood were obtained from alopecia areata patients. PBMCs were isolated by density centrifugation and stained for CD3, CD4 and CD8, and CD4+ and CD8+ T cells were sorted on a FACSAria. Broad study findings and their caveats: Higher clonality and more expanded CD8+ clones were observed in lesional scalp than in normal scalp, particularly in alopecia totalis/universalis, a finding suggestive of antigenic drive. Resident alphabeta T cells in normal human skin are also sequenced, complicating scalp TCR repertoire analysis, unlike mouse skin dominated by gammadelta T cells. Compared with mice, TCR sequences shared between patients were less clear, possibly partly because of HLA diversity across the patient population.

Trimming at the junction amounts to 0 bases on V and 7 bases on J, and the germline ends lie 10 bases apart. The CDR3 contains 13 residues, cysteine and phenylalanine counted. Here the CDR3 DNA is all that survives: 39 bases in frame from base 1. From the germline V gene, CDR1 is SGHRS and CDR2 is YFSETQ. On this clone: Its recognized antigen is unknown. No clone much larger than this one lies a single base away; base qualities are absent.

The rearrangement joined TRBV5-1 to TRBJ1-1; the D gene assignment is ambiguous. The source material was CD4+ T cells sorted from blood, sampled at week 0. This sequence was found in a human donor with alopecia areata. CDR3 sequence: CASSLDTQNEAFF. The nucleotide sequence is given as TGCGCCAGCAGCTTGGACACCCAAAATGAAGCTTTCTTT.